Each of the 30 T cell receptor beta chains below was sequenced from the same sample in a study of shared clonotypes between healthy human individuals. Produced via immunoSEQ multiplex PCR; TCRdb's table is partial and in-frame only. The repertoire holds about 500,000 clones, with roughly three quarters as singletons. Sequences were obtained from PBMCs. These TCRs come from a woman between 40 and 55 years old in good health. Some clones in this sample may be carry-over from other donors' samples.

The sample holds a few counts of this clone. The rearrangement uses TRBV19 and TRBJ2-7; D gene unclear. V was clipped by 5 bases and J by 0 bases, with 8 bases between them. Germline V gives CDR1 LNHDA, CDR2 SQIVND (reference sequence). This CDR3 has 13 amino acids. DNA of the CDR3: TGTGCCAGTAGTGCCAGCGTCTCCTACGAGCAGTACTTC. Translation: CASSASVSYEQYF.

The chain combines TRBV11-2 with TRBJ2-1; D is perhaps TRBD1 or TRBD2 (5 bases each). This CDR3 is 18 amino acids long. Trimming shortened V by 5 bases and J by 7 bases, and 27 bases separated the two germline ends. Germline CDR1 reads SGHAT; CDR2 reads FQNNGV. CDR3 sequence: CASSLKPSGTPTDNEQFF. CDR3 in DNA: TGTGCCAGCAGCCTAAAACCGTCCGGGACCCCAACCGATAATGAGCAGTTCTTC.

CDR3 DNA: TGTGCCAGCAGTGAAGCACTAGCGGGAGTGGATACGCAGTATTTT. As protein: CASSEALAGVDTQYF. This rearrangement joins TRBV6-1 to TRBJ2-3, with TRBD2 matching over 11 bases. The CDR3 loop spans 15 amino acids. Losses at the gene ends were 0 bases for V and 6 bases for J; bases not matched to a gene: 2. Germline V gene sequence: CDR1 MNHNS, CDR2 SASEGT.

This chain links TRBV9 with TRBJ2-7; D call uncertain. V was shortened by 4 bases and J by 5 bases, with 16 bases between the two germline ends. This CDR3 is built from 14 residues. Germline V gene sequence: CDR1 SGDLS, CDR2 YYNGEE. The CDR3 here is CASSPGRPSDEQYF. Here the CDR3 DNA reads TGTGCCAGCAGCCCTGGACGGCCCTCGGACGAGCAGTACTTC.

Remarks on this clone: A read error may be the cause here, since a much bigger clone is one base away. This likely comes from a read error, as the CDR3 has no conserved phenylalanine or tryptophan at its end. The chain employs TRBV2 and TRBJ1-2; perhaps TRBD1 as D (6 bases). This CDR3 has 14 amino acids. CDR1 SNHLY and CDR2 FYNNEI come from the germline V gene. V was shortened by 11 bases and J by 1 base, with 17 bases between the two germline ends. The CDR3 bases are TGTGCCTCCCTGAAGGACAGTCTTAACTATGGCTACACCTCC. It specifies CASLKDSLNYGYTS.

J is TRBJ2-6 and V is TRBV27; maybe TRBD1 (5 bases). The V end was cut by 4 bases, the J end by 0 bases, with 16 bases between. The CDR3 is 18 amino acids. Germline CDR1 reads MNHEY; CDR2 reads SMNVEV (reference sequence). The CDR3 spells CASSSYRLLSSGANVLTF. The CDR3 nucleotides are TGTGCCAGCAGTTCCTACAGGTTATTGAGCTCTGGGGCCAACGTCCTGACTTTC.

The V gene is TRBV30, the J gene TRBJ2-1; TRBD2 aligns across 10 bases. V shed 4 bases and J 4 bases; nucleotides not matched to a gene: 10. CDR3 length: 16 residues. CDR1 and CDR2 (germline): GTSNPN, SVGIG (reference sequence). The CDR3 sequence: CAWMRGGLAAYNEQFF. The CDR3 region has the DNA TGTGCCTGGATGCGGGGCGGACTAGCGGCATACAATGAGCAGTTCTTC.

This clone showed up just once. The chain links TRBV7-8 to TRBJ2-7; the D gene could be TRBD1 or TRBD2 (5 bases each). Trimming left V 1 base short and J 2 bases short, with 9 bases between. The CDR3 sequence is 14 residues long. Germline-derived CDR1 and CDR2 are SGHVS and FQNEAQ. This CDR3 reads CASSLELGPYEQYF. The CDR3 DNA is TGTGCCAGCAGCTTAGAGCTGGGACCCTACGAGCAGTACTTC.

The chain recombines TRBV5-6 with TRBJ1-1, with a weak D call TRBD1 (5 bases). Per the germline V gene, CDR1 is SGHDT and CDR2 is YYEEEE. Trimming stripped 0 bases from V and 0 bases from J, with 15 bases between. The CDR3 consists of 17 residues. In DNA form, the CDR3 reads TGTGCCAGCAGCTTGGCGATCGCGGGGGGAATGAACACTGAAGCTTTCTTT. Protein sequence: CASSLAIAGGMNTEAFF.

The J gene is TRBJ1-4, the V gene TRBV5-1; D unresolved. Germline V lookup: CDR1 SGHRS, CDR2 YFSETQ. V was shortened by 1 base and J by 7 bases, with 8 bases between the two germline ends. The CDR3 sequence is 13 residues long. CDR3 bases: TGCGCCAGCAGCTTGCGAGAAGGTGAAAAACTGTTTTTT. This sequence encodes CASSLREGEKLFF.

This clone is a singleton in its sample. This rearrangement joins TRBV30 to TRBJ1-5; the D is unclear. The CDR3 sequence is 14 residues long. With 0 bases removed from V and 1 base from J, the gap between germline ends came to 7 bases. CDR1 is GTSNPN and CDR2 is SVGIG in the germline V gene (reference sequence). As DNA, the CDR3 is TGTGCCTGGAGTGTAGGGCCGAGCAATCAGCCCCAGCATTTT. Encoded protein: CAWSVGPSNQPQHF.

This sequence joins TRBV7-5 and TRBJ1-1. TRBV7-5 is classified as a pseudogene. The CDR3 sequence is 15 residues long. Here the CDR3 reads CVRSSFFPLCTEAFF. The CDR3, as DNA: TGTGTCAGAAGCTCCTTCTTCCCGTTGTGCACTGAAGCTTTCTTT.

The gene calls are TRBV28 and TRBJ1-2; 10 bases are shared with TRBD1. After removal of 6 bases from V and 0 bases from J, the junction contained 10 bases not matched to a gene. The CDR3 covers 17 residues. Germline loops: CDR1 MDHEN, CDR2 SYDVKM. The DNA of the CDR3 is TGTGCCAGCAGCCTGACCTCCGGGACAGGGGCTAACTATGGCTACACCTTC. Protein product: CASSLTSGTGANYGYTF.

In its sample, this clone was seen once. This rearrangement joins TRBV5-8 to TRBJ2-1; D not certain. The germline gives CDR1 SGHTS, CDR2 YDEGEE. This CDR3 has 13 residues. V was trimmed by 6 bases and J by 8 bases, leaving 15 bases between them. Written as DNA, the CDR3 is TGTGCCAGCACCACCGACCCGTTGGATGAGCAGTTCTTC. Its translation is CASTTDPLDEQFF.

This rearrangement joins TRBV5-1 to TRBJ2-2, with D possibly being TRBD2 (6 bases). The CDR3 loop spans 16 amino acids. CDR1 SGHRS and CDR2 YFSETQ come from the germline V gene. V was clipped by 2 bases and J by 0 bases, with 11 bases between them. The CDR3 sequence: CASSLSSAPNTGELFF. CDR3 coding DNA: TGCGCCAGCAGCTTATCTAGCGCACCGAACACCGGGGAGCTGTTTTTT.

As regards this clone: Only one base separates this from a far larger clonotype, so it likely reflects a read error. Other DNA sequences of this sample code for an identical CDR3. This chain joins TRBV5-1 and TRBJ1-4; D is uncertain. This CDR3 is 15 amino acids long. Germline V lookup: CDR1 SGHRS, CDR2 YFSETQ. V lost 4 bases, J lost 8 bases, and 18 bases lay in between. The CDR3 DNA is TGCGCCAGCAGCCCCCGGGCCGGGGTGAAGGAAAAACTGTTTTTT. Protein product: CASSPRAGVKEKLFF. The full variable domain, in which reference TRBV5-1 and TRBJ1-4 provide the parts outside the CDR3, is KAGVTQTPRYLIKTRGQQVTLSCSPISGHRSVSWYQQTPGQGLQFLFEYFSETQRNKGNFPGRFSGRQFSNSRSEMNVSTLELGDSALYLCASSPRAGVKEKLFFGSGTQLSVL.

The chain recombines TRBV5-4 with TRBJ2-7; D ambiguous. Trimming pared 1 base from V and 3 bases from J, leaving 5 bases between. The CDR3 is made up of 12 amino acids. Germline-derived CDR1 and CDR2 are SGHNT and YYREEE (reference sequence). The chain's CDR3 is CASSLLGYEQYF. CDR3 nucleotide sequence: TGTGCCAGCAGCTTGTTGGGCTACGAGCAGTACTTC. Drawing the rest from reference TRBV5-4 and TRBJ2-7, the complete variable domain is ETGVTQSPTHLIKTRGQQVTLRCSSQSGHNTVSWYQQALGQGPQFIFQYYREEENGRGNFPPRFSGLQFPNYSSELNVNALELDDSALYLCASSLLGYEQYFGPGTRLTVT.

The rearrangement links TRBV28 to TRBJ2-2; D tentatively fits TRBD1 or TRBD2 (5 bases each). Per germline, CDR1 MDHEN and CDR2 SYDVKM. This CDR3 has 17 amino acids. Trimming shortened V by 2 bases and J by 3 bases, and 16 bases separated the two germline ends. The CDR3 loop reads CASSLDSSLSDTGELFF. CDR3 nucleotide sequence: TGTGCCAGCAGTTTAGACAGCAGCCTTAGCGACACCGGGGAGCTGTTTTTT. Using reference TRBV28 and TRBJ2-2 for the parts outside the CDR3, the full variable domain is DVKVTQSSRYLVKRTGEKVFLECVQDMDHENMFWYRQDPGLGLRLIYFSYDVKMKEKGDIPEGYSVSREKKERFSLILESASTNQTSMYLCASSLDSSLSDTGELFFGEGSRLTVL.

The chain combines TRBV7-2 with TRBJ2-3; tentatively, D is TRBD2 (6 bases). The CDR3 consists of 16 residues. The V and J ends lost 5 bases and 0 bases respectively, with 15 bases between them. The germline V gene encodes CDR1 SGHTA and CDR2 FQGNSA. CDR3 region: CASSRIGRRSTDTQYF. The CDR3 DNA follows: TGTGCCAGCAGCCGAATAGGGAGGAGGAGCACAGATACGCAGTATTTT.

The CDR3 DNA reads as TGTGCCACCAGCACCGAAGGGGTTTTGGGGACGCCGATTCAGTACTTC. Amino acids: CATSTEGVLGTPIQYF. The V call is TRBV15, the J call TRBJ2-4; the D gene could be TRBD1 or TRBD2 (5 bases each). This CDR3 is 16 amino acids long. Trimming took off 4 bases at V and 10 bases at J, with 23 bases between the two ends. CDR1 and CDR2 (germline): LNHNV, YYDKDF (reference sequence).

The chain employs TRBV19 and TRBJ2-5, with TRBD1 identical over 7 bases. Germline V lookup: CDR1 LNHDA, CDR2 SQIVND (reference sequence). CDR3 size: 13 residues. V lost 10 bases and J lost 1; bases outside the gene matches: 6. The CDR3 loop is CATNRGGQETQYF. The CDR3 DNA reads TGTGCCACCAACAGGGGCGGCCAAGAGACCCAGTACTTC.

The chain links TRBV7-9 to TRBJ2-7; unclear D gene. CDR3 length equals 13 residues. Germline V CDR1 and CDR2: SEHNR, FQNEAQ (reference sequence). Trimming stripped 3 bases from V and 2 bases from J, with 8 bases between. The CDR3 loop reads CASSFAGPYEQYF. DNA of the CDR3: TGTGCCAGCAGCTTTGCAGGTCCCTACGAGCAGTACTTC.

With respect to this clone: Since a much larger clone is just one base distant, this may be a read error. The CDR3 bases are TGTGCCAGCAGTTACGGAGCTGTGGTGAAGGGAACTGAAGCTTTCTTT. It encodes CASSYGAVVKGTEAFF. This chain joins TRBV6-5 and TRBJ1-1, with D unresolved. Germline V CDR1 and CDR2: MNHEY, SVGAGI. This CDR3 is built from 16 residues. V was cut by 2 bases and J by 5 bases, with 18 bases left in between.

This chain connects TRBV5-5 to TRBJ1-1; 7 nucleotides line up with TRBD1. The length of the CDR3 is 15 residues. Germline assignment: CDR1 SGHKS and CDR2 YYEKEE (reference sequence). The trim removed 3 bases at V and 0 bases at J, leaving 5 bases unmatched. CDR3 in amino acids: CASSSGTGVNTEAFF. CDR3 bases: TGTGCCAGCAGCTCAGGAACAGGGGTGAACACTGAAGCTTTCTTT.

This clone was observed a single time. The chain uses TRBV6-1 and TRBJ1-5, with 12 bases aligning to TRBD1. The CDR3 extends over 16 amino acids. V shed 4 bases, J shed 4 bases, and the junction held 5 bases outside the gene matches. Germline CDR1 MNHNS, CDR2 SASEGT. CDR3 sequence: CASSVRDRGRNQPQHF. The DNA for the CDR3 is TGTGCCAGCAGTGTTAGGGACAGGGGGCGAAATCAGCCCCAGCATTTT.

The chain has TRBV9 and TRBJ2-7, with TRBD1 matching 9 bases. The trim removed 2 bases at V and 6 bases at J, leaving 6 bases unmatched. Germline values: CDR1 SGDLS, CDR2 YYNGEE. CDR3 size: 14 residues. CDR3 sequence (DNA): TGTGCCAGCAGCGTGACAGGGGGTGCCTCCGAGCAGTACTTC. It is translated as CASSVTGGASEQYF.

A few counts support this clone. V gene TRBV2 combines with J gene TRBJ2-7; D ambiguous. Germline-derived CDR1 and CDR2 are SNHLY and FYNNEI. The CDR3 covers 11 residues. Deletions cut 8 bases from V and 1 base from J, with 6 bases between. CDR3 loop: CASQASYEQYF. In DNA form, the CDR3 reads TGTGCCAGCCAGGCTTCCTACGAGCAGTACTTC.

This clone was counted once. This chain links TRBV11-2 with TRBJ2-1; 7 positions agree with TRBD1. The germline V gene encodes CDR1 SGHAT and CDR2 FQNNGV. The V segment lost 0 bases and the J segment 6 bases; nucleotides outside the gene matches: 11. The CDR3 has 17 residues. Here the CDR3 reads CASSLDTPQGHPNEQFF. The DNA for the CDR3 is TGTGCCAGCAGCTTAGATACCCCACAGGGGCACCCCAATGAGCAGTTCTTC.

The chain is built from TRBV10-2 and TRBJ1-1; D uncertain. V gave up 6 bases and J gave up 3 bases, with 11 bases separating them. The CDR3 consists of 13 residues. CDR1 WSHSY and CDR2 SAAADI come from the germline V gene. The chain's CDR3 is CASSADGDTEAFF. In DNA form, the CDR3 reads TGCGCCAGCAGCGCCGACGGGGACACTGAAGCTTTCTTT.

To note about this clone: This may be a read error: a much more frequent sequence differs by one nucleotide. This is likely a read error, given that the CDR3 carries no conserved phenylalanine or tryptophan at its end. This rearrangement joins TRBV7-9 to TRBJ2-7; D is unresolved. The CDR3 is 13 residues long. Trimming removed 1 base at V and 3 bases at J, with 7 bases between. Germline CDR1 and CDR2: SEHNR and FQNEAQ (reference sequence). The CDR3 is CASSLGHNYEQYS. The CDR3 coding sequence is TGTGCCAGCAGCTTAGGGCACAACTACGAGCAGTACTCC.